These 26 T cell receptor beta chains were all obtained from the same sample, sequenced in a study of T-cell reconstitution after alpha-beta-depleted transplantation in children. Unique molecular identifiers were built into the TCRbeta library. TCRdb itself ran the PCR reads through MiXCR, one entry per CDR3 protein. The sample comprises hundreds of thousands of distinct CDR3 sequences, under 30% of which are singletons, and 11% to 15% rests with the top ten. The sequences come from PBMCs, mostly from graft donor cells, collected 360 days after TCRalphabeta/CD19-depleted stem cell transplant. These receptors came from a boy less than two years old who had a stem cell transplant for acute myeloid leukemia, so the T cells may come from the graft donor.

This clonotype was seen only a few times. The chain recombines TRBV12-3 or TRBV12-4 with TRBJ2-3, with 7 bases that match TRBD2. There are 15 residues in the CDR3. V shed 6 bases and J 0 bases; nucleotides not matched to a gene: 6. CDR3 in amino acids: CASRSGDLSTDTQYF. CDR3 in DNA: TGTGCCAGCAGAAGCGGGGATCTTAGCACAGATACGCAGTATTTT.

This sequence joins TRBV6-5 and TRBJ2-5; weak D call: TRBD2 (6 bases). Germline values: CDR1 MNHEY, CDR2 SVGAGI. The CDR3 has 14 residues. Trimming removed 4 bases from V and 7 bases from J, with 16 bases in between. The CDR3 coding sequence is TGTGCCAGCAGTTCCGGACTACCACCCGCGACCCAGTACTTC. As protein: CASSSGLPPATQYF.

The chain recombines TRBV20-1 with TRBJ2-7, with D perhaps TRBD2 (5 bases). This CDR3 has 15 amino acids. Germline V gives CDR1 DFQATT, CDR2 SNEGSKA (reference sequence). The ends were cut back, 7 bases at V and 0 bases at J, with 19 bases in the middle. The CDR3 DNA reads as TGCAGTGTCTGGCCGGAGGCACTGGGCTCCTACGAGCAGTACTTC. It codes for CSVWPEALGSYEQYF.

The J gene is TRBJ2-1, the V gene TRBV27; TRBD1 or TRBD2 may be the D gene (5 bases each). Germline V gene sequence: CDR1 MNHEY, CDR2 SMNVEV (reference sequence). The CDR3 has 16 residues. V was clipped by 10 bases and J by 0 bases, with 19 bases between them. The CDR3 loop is CAIKSDSGLSYNEQFF. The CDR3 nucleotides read TGTGCCATCAAGTCCGACAGCGGCCTCTCCTACAATGAGCAGTTCTTC.

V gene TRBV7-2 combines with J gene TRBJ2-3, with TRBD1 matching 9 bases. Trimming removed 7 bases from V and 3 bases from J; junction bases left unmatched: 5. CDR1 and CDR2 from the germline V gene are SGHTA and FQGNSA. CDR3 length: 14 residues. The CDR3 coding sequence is TGTGCCAGCACCTCGGACAGGGGAACAGATACGCAGTATTTT. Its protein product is CASTSDRGTDTQYF.

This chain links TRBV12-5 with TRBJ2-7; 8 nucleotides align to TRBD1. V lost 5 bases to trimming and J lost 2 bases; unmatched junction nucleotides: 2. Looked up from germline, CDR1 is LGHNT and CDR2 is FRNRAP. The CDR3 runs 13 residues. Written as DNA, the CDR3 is TGTGCTAGTGGTCCCAGGGGGCCCTACGAGCAGTACTTC. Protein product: CASGPRGPYEQYF.

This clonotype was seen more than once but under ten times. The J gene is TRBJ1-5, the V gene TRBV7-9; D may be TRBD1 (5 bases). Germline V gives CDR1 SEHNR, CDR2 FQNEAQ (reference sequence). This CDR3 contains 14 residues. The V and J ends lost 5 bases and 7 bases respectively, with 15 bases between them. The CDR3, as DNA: TGTGCCAGCAGCGGCAGGGCCAAGGGACAGCCCCAGCATTTT. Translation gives CASSGRAKGQPQHF.

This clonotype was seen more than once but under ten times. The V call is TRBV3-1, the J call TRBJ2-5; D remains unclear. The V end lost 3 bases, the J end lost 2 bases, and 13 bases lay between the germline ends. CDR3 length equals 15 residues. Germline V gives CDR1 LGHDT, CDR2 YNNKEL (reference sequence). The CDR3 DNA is TGTGCCAGCAGCCACGGCCCGGGTCCACAAGAGACCCAGTACTTC. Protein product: CASSHGPGPQETQYF.

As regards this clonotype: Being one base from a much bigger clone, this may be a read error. The CDR3 loop reads CASSLSAQGGRPYGYSF. The DNA for the CDR3 is TGTGCCAGCAGTTTAAGTGCGCAGGGAGGGAGGCCCTATGGCTACTCCTTC. The chain carries TRBV28 and TRBJ1-2; D is possibly TRBD1 (5 bases). This CDR3 region has 17 residues. The germline V gene encodes CDR1 MDHEN and CDR2 SYDVKM.

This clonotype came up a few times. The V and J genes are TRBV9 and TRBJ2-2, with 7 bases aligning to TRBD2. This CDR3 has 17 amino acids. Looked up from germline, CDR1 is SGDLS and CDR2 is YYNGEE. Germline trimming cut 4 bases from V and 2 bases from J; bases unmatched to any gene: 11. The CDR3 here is CASSSRLALGNTGELFF. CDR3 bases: TGTGCCAGCAGCTCCCGACTAGCCCTCGGAAACACCGGGGAGCTGTTTTTT.

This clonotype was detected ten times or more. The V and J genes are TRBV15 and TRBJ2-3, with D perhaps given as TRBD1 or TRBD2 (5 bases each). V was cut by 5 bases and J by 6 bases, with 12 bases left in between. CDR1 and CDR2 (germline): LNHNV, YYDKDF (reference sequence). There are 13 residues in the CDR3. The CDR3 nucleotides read TGTGCCACCAGCGGGGACGCGTTGGATACGCAGTATTTT. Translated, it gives CATSGDALDTQYF. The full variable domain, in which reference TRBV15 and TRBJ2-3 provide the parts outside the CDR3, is DAMVIQNPRYQVTQFGKPVTLSCSQTLNHNVMYWYQQKSSQAPKLLFHYYDKDFNNEADTPDNFQSRRPNTSFCFLDIRSPGLGDTAMYLCATSGDALDTQYFGPGTRLTVL.

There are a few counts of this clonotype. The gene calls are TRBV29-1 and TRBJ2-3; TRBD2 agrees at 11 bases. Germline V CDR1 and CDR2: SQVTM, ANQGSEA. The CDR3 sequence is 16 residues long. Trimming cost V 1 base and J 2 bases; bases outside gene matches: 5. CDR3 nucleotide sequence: TGCAGCGTTGAAGGTCTAGCGGGGGGCCTCACAGATACGCAGTATTTT. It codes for CSVEGLAGGLTDTQYF.

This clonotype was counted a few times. CDR3 loop: CASSLGGQTGGETQYF. For the CDR3, the DNA is TGTGCCAGCAGTTTAGGAGGACAGACAGGGGGGGAGACCCAGTACTTC. The V and J genes are TRBV27 and TRBJ2-5, with 9 bases lining up with TRBD1. This CDR3 is 16 amino acids long. V lost 2 bases, J lost 5 bases, and 9 bases stayed unmatched. CDR1 and CDR2 from the germline V gene are MNHEY and SMNVEV (reference sequence).

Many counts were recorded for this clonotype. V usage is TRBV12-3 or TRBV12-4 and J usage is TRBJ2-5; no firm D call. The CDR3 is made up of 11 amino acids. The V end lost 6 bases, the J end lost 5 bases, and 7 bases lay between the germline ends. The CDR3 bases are TGTGCCAGCAGCCAGTGGGAGACCCAGTACTTC. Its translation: CASSQWETQYF.

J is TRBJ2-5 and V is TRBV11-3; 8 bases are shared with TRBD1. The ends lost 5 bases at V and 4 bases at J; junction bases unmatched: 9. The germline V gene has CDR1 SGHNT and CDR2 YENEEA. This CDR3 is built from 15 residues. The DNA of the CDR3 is TGTGCCAGCAGCCCCCAAACAGGGGGGCGAGAGACCCAGTACTTC. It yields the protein CASSPQTGGRETQYF.

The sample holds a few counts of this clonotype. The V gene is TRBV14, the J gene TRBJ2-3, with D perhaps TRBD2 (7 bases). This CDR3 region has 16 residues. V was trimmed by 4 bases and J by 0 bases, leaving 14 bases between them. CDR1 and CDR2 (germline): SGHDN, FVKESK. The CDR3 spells CASSRIRGGSTDTQYF. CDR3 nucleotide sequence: TGTGCCAGCAGCCGAATAAGGGGGGGTAGCACAGATACGCAGTATTTT.

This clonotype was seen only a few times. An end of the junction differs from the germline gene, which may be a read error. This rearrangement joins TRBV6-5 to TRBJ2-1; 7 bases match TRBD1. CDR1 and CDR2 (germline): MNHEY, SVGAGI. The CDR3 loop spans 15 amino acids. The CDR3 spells CASSNSGTADNEQFF. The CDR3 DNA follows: TGTGCCAGCAGTAACTCGGGGACAGCCGACAATGAGCAGTTCTTC.

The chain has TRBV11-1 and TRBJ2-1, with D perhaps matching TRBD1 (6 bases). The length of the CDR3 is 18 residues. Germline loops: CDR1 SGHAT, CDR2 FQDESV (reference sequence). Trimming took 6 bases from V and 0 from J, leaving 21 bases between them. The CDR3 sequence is CASSFFFRGMSSYNEQFF. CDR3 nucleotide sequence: TGTGCCAGCAGTTTTTTTTTTAGGGGGATGAGCTCCTACAATGAGCAGTTCTTC.

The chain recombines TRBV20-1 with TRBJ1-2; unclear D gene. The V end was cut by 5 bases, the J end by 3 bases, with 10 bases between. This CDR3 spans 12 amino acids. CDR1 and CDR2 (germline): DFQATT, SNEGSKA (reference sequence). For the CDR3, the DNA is TGCAGTGCTTTGCAGCGGGACTATGGCTACACCTTC. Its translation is CSALQRDYGYTF.

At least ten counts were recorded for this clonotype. As DNA, the CDR3 is TGCAGTGCTAGTTTTGGCAATCAGCCCCAGCATTTT. Amino acid sequence: CSASFGNQPQHF. The chain recombines TRBV20-1 with TRBJ1-5; D not certain. This CDR3 comprises 12 residues. CDR1 is DFQATT and CDR2 is SNEGSKA in the germline V gene (reference sequence). Trimming cost V 3 bases and J 2 bases, with 5 bases left between them.

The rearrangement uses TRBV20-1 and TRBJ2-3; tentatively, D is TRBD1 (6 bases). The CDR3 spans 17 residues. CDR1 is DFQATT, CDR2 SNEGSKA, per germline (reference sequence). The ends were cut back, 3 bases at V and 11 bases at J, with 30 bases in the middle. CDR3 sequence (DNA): TGCAGTGCTAGGTCCCGGCGAGCGGTGGGGGCCACGGTAGGGCAGTATTTT. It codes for CSARSRRAVGATVGQYF.

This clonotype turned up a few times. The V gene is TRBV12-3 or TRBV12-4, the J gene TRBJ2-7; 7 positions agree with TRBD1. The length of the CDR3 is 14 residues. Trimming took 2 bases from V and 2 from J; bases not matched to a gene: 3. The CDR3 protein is CASSLSGQAYEQYF. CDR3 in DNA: TGTGCCAGCAGTTTATCAGGACAGGCCTACGAGCAGTACTTC.

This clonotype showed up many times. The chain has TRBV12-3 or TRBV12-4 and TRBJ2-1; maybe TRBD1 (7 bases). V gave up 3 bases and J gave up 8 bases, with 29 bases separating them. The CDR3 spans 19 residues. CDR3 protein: CASSFEAGGYRPGVDEQFF. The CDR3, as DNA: TGTGCCAGCAGTTTTGAGGCAGGGGGATACCGCCCGGGGGTGGATGAGCAGTTCTTC.

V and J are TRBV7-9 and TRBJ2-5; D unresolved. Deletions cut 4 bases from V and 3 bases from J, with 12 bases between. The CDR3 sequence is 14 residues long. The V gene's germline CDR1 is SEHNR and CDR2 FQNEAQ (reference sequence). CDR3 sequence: CASSSKLEKETQYF. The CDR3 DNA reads TGTGCCAGCAGCTCCAAACTGGAAAAAGAGACCCAGTACTTC.

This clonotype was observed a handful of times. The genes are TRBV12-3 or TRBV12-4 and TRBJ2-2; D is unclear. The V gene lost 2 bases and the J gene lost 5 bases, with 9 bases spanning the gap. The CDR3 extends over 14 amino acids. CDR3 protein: CASSLPSRTGELFF. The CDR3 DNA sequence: TGTGCCAGCAGTTTACCTTCCAGAACCGGGGAGCTGTTTTTT.

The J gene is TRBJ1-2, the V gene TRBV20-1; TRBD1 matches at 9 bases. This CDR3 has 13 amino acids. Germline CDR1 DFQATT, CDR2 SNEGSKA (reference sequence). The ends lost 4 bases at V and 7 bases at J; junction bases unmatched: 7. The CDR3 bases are TGCAGTGCTACCCTAGGACAGGGGTCTGGCTACACCTTC. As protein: CSATLGQGSGYTF.